A selection of T cell receptor beta chains follows, all from one sample in a study of T cell responses to AZD1222 COVID-19 vaccine. Profiling relied on immunoSEQ multiplex PCR, and the TCRdb table lists in-frame clones only, not all of them. The data show 100,000 to 120,000 clones, with about 87% seen just once and roughly 1.5% held by the top ten. The sample in question was peripheral blood, obtained on day 0 of AZD1222 vaccination. The receptors come from an adult in good health. Each CDR3 is given with its conserved first and last residue. The order of the fields is CDR3 protein, CDR3 DNA, clone size, J gene, CDR3 length, D gene, V gene. D genes are given only for firm matches. A clone size is listed for some rows: how often the clone was seen (once, few, many), or a class if it is expanded.

CASSSRLSYEQYF	TGTGCCAGCAGTTCAAGACTATCCTACGAGCAGTACTTC	.	TRBJ2-7	13	.	TRBV12-3/TRBV12-4
CASTDRENEKLFF	TGTGCCAGCACGGACAGGGAGAATGAAAAACTGTTTTTT	.	TRBJ1-4	13	TRBD1	TRBV2
CAWSVSSVGYTF	TGTGCCTGGAGTGTATCTTCGGTAGGCTACACCTTC	.	TRBJ1-2	12	.	TRBV30
CAITPGQENTEAFF	TGTGCCATCACCCCCGGACAGGAGAACACTGAAGCTTTCTTT	.	TRBJ1-1	14	TRBD1	TRBV10-3
CASSLSLDNYEQYF	TGCGCCAGCAGCCTCTCCCTCGACAACTACGAGCAGTACTTC	.	TRBJ2-7	14	.	TRBV5-1
CASSPPPRGYYEQYF	TGTGCCAGCAGTCCCCCCCCGCGGGGGTACTACGAGCAGTACTTC	.	TRBJ2-7	15	TRBD2	TRBV6-5
CASSMDRVDEQYF	TGCGCCAGCAGCATGGACAGGGTGGACGAGCAGTACTTC	.	TRBJ2-7	13	TRBD1	TRBV5-1
CASTKNGWDRINEAFF	TGTGCCAGCACCAAAAATGGGTGGGACAGGATTAATGAAGCTTTCTTT	once	TRBJ1-1	16	TRBD1	TRBV7-8
CASSVTMNTEAFF	TGTGCCAGCAGCGTCACAATGAACACTGAAGCTTTCTTT	.	TRBJ1-1	13	.	TRBV9
CASSESMGQGTEKLFF	TGTGCCAGCAGTGAATCCATGGGACAGGGTACCGAAAAACTGTTTTTT	.	TRBJ1-4	16	TRBD1	TRBV6-1